The clone carrying this T cell receptor (beta chain) was found many times. Its matching antigen is unknown. The germline V gene encodes CDR1 SGHVS and CDR2 FQNEAQ. The V end lost 0 bases, the J end lost 0 bases, and 3 bases lay between the germline ends. The CDR3 is 14 residues long. 5'RACE template switching generated TCR cDNA, adding a universal primer site and UMIs. Via MiXCR, TCRdb re-called the 5' RACE reads, giving one row per CDR3 protein. The sample contains under 250,000 distinct CDR3 sequences, about 3% of which appear only once. The data stem from a study of T cells after yellow fever vaccination. Study outcomes and limitations: Subsequent to the booster, the majority of primary-vaccination clones reappeared (around 95% CD4, approximately 85% CD8).

The J gene is TRBJ1-5, the V gene TRBV7-8; unclear D gene. The specimen comprised CD4+ T cells sorted from PBMCs, sampled 10 days after the yellow fever booster vaccination. This receptor was obtained from a man between 18 and 29 years old who received the YFV17D yellow fever vaccine. CDR3: CASSLAYSNQPQHF. CDR3 DNA sequence: TGTGCCAGCAGCTTAGCGTATAGCAATCAGCCCCAGCATTTT.